This entry describes one TCR beta chain. This specimen belongs to a study of control samples from healthy donors and cancer patients. Profiling relied on immunoSEQ multiplex PCR, and the TCRdb table lists in-frame clones only, not all of them. The sample carries some 120,000 clones, about 94% recorded once. Germline lookup yields CDR1 LNHDA and CDR2 SQIVND (reference sequence). This CDR3 spans 16 amino acids. V lost 10 bases and J lost 6; bases outside the gene matches: 17. This chain links TRBV19 with TRBJ1-5; the match to TRBD1 covers 8 bases. The receptor was isolated from a young man in good health. Sample: blood. The CDR3 DNA reads as TGTGCCACTGCCTTAGTCGTCGGGCAGGGGGCTCAGCCCCAGCATTTT. The encoded protein is CATALVVGQGAQPQHF.